This paragraph reports one TCR beta chain. Genomic DNA (from each subset) was split evenly across several immunoSEQ plates. Data came from immunoSEQ multiplex PCR; TCRdb stores just in-frame clones and leaves some out. This sample has a few million clones; over 90% occur once, and the top ten carry about 0.37%. Germline loops: CDR1 SGHRS, CDR2 YFSETQ. The CDR3 has 14 amino acids. Between the trimmed V and J ends, which lost 1 base and 4 bases, there was a span of 11 bases. These data belong to a study of shared clonotypes between healthy human individuals. V gene TRBV5-1 combines with J gene TRBJ2-5, with a tentative D call TRBD2 (6 bases). This TCR came from a young man in good health. Some clones in this sample may be carry-over from other donors' samples. The sample comprised naive CD4+ T cells from PBMCs. Subset reported: CD45RA+ positively selected. CDR3 DNA: TGCGCCAGCAGCTTGTATGGAGGGACAGAGACCCAGTACTTC. As protein: CASSLYGGTETQYF.